Each of the 27 T cell receptor beta chains below was sequenced from the same sample in a study of T cell repertoires in cytomegalovirus infection. One entry per CDR3 protein results from TCRdb running MiXCR on the reads. The sample records some 560,000 distinct CDR3 sequences, around 40% being singletons. The antigens these receptors bind are not known. This specimen consisted of cultured PBMCs, obtained from culture after CMV antigen stimulation. All receptors come from a human donor in good health (CMV status not recorded). Some clones in this sample may be carry-over from other donors' samples.

The chain has TRBV28 and TRBJ2-3, with 13 bases that match TRBD2. V was clipped by 8 bases and J by 4 bases; unmatched bases: 9. The germline CDR1 and CDR2 sequences are MDHEN and SYDVKM. The CDR3 extends over 16 amino acids. CDR3 sequence (DNA): TGTGCCAGCCACGGGACTAGCGGGAAGACTTCAGATACGCAGTATTTT. It translates to CASHGTSGKTSDTQYF.

This clonotype was seen only a few times. This chain connects TRBV7-2 to TRBJ2-5; TRBD1 or TRBD2 may be the D gene (5 bases each). In germline, CDR1 is SGHTA, CDR2 FQGNSA. The CDR3 has 15 residues. V shed 1 base and J shed 3 bases, with 12 bases lying between them. The DNA for the CDR3 is TGTGCCAGCAGCTTAGGGGACCCCGGGGAAGAGACCCAGTACTTC. Translation gives CASSLGDPGEETQYF.

This clonotype was seen repeatedly, ten times or more. The chain carries TRBV7-2 and TRBJ2-7; D gene unclear. The germline V gene encodes CDR1 SGHTA and CDR2 FQGNSA. The ends were cut back, 4 bases at V and 3 bases at J, with 16 bases in the middle. The CDR3 has 15 residues. In DNA form, the CDR3 reads TGTGCCAGCAGCTCATGGGGTGGCTTGATCTACGAGCAGTACTTC. It encodes CASSSWGGLIYEQYF.

The chain links TRBV7-9 to TRBJ2-3, with TRBD2 as a possible D gene (6 bases). Germline CDR1 reads SEHNR; CDR2 reads FQNEAQ (reference sequence). There are 15 residues in the CDR3. The V end lost 2 bases, the J end lost 8 bases, and 17 bases lay between the germline ends. In nucleotides, the CDR3 is TGTGCCAGCAGCTTATTTGCCGGGGTGCGGGGTACGCAGTATTTT. Residues: CASSLFAGVRGTQYF.

There are a few counts of this clonotype. This chain links TRBV6-1 with TRBJ1-4; no clear D gene. CDR1 MNHNS and CDR2 SASEGT come from the germline V gene. The CDR3 is 13 residues long. Trimming stripped 6 bases from V and 4 bases from J, with 9 bases between. As DNA, the CDR3 is TGTGCCAGCAGGACCACGCTTAATGAAAAACTGTTTTTT. Translated, it gives CASRTTLNEKLFF.

This chain links TRBV6-2 or TRBV6-3 with TRBJ1-1; no clear D. Trimming pared 6 bases from V and 1 base from J, leaving 9 bases between. The CDR3 contains 13 residues. Germline CDR1 and CDR2: MNHEY and SVGEGT. The CDR3 loop reads CASRPSWNTEAFF. The CDR3 DNA reads as TGTGCCAGCAGGCCCTCGTGGAACACTGAAGCTTTCTTT.

The chain uses TRBV6-7 and TRBJ2-7; D uncertain. TRBV6-7 is identified as an open reading frame with a role that is uncertain. V lost 5 bases and J lost 2, with 13 bases in between. This CDR3 contains 14 residues. This CDR3 is CASSRNIDPYEQYF. In nucleotides, the CDR3 is TGTGCCAGCAGTCGCAACATCGATCCCTACGAGCAGTACTTC.

The V gene is TRBV18, the J gene TRBJ2-7; possible D gene TRBD1, 7 bases. Trimming left V 6 bases short and J 3 bases short, with 12 bases between. The CDR3 totals 13 residues. CDR1 is KGHSH and CDR2 is LQKENI in the germline V gene. In DNA form, the CDR3 reads TGTGCCAGCTCGACCCAGGGGGGCTACGAGCAGTACTTC. The encoded protein is CASSTQGGYEQYF.

The chain employs TRBV4-1 and TRBJ2-3; D is possibly TRBD1 (6 bases). V gave up 1 base and J gave up 4 bases, with 15 bases separating them. Per the germline V gene, CDR1 is MGHRA and CDR2 is YSYEKL. The CDR3 is 16 amino acids. The CDR3 DNA reads as TGCGCCAGCAGCCAAGCTCATATGGACAGTTCAGATACGCAGTATTTT. This codes for CASSQAHMDSSDTQYF.

The rearrangement joins TRBV5-1 to TRBJ1-6; D might be TRBD1 (5 bases). This CDR3 region has 17 residues. V lost 3 bases to trimming and J lost 8 bases, with 21 bases between them. In germline, CDR1 is SGHRS, CDR2 YFSETQ. The CDR3 reads CASSSPRAGLTDSPLHF. DNA for the CDR3: TGCGCCAGCAGCTCCCCGCGGGCGGGGCTGACGGATTCACCCCTCCACTTT.

This clonotype was seen more than once but under ten times. The gene calls are TRBV28 and TRBJ1-5, with a possible D match to TRBD1 (5 bases). CDR1 and CDR2 (germline): MDHEN, SYDVKM. The V end was cut by 3 bases, the J end by 0 bases, with 9 bases between. This CDR3 has 15 residues. The CDR3 nucleotides are TGTGCCAGCAGTTTTCAGGGAACTAGCAATCAGCCCCAGCATTTT. This translates into CASSFQGTSNQPQHF.

J is TRBJ2-2 and V is TRBV6-8; 14 bases match TRBD2. The CDR3 runs 19 residues. CDR1 is MNHGY, CDR2 SAAAGT, per germline. J was trimmed by 6 bases and V by 7 bases; bases with no gene match: 16. CDR3 loop: CASKEETGLAGDKAGELFF. Here the CDR3 DNA reads TGTGCCAGCAAAGAAGAGACGGGACTAGCGGGAGATAAAGCCGGGGAGCTGTTTTTT.

V usage is TRBV29-1 and J usage is TRBJ2-3; 10 bases agree with TRBD2. The CDR3 is 13 amino acids. Germline V gene data show CDR1 as SQVTM and CDR2 as ANQGSEA. V was pared by 4 bases and J by 6 bases, with 4 bases of the junction left unmatched. The CDR3 protein is CSVGASGSDTQYF. CDR3 in DNA: TGCAGCGTTGGCGCTAGCGGGAGTGATACGCAGTATTTT.

This chain uses TRBV15 with TRBJ2-1, with TRBD2 identical over 10 bases. The J segment lost 3 bases and the V segment lost 1 base, leaving 3 bases of the junction unmatched. CDR1 and CDR2 (germline): LNHNV, YYDKDF (reference sequence). CDR3 length: 16 amino acids. CDR3 sequence (DNA): TGTGCCACCAGCAGAGTGAAGCGGGGGGGCTACAATGAGCAGTTCTTC. Amino acids: CATSRVKRGGYNEQFF.

The rearrangement uses TRBV20-1 and TRBJ2-1, with TRBD2 matching over 14 bases. Germline values: CDR1 DFQATT, CDR2 SNEGSKA (reference sequence). This CDR3 comprises 14 residues. The CDR3 nucleotides are TGCGGAGGACTAGCGGGAGGACTTAACAATGAGCAGTTCTTC. Translated: CGGLAGGLNNEQFF.

This chain connects TRBV6-1 to TRBJ2-2; 11 bases align to TRBD1. The CDR3 consists of 16 residues. The germline gives CDR1 MNHNS, CDR2 SASEGT. V dropped 4 bases and J dropped 6; count of bases not matched to a gene: 7. The CDR3 loop reads CASSASGTGGPGELFF. CDR3 sequence (DNA): TGTGCCAGCAGTGCCTCTGGGACAGGGGGTCCCGGGGAGCTGTTTTTT.

This clonotype showed up just a few times. CDR3 amino acids: CATASRDRVPGANVLTF. CDR3 DNA sequence: TGCGCCACTGCATCCCGGGACAGGGTGCCTGGGGCCAACGTCCTGACTTTC. The chain joins TRBV5-1 to TRBJ2-6; 9 nucleotides agree with TRBD1. Germline lookup yields CDR1 SGHRS and CDR2 YFSETQ. The length of the CDR3 is 17 residues. V was pared by 9 bases and J by 2 bases, with 12 bases of the junction left unmatched.

This rearrangement joins TRBV7-2 to TRBJ2-1; D gene unclear. The CDR3 contains 14 residues. The V end was cut by 5 bases, the J end by 3 bases, with 11 bases between. Germline CDR1 and CDR2: SGHTA and FQGNSA. The CDR3 reads CASSRSMGYNEQFF. CDR3 DNA sequence: TGTGCCAGCAGCCGCTCCATGGGCTACAATGAGCAGTTCTTC.

This rearrangement joins TRBV12-3 or TRBV12-4 to TRBJ2-2, with a weak D call TRBD2 (6 bases). The ends were cut back, 3 bases at V and 6 bases at J, with 14 bases in the middle. The CDR3 is 15 residues long. The CDR3 region has the DNA TGTGCCAGCAGTTTGGCTAGCGCGGTCCCCGGGGAGCTGTTTTTT. It specifies CASSLASAVPGELFF.

This clonotype was seen just once. The genes are TRBV6-6 and TRBJ1-2; 9 bases align to TRBD1. Trimming cost V 7 bases and J 8 bases; bases outside gene matches: 14. Germline values: CDR1 MNHNY, CDR2 SVGAGI (reference sequence). This CDR3 comprises 15 residues. CDR3 coding DNA: TGTGCCAGCAAAGTCATCGGACAGGGGTTAAAGGGCTACACCTTC. As protein: CASKVIGQGLKGYTF.

The CDR3 is CASSLVGQLVNQPQHF. CDR3 DNA sequence: TGTGCCAGCAGCTTAGTGGGACAGTTAGTCAATCAGCCCCAGCATTTT. V usage is TRBV7-2 and J usage is TRBJ1-5, with 7 bases that match TRBD1. This CDR3 contains 16 residues. The J segment lost 3 bases and the V segment lost 1 base, leaving 6 bases of the junction unmatched. Germline loops: CDR1 SGHTA, CDR2 FQGNSA.

This chain links TRBV15 with TRBJ2-5; D gene unclear. V gave up 5 bases and J gave up 7 bases, with 17 bases separating them. Looked up from germline, CDR1 is LNHNV and CDR2 is YYDKDF (reference sequence). The CDR3 sequence is 14 residues long. The DNA of the CDR3 is TGTGCCACCAGCCGCTCGGTCGGAACCGCGACCCAGTACTTC. This encodes CATSRSVGTATQYF.

The chain employs TRBV20-1 and TRBJ2-5, with TRBD1 as a possible D gene (6 bases). The CDR3 spans 15 residues. V lost 6 bases to trimming and J lost 4 bases, with 21 bases between them. Germline-derived CDR1 and CDR2 are DFQATT and SNEGSKA (reference sequence). The CDR3, as DNA: TGCAGTGCCCTCGAACTGACAGGTGTGGTAGAGACCCAGTACTTC. Protein: CSALELTGVVETQYF.

The V gene is TRBV20-1, the J gene TRBJ1-2; unclear D gene. Germline loops: CDR1 DFQATT, CDR2 SNEGSKA (reference sequence). The CDR3 extends over 15 amino acids. V was cut by 0 bases and J by 0 bases, with 11 bases left in between. The CDR3 region is CSARDLVAANYGYTF. The CDR3 nucleotides read TGCAGTGCTAGAGATTTGGTAGCAGCTAACTATGGCTACACCTTC.

With respect to this clonotype: This may come from a read error, since a much larger clone is one base off. This chain joins TRBV7-2 and TRBJ1-1; TRBD1 matches 8 bases. V lost 5 bases and J lost 4; bases outside the gene matches: 6. Germline CDR1 SGHTA, CDR2 FQGNSA. The CDR3 loop spans 14 amino acids. The CDR3 bases are TGTGCCAGCAGCCACCAAACAGGGGGCACTGAAGCTTTCTTT. Amino acids: CASSHQTGGTEAFF. Combining the CDR3 with reference TRBV7-2 and TRBJ1-1 gives the whole variable domain GAGVSQSPSNKVTEKGKDVELRCDPISGHTALYWYRQSLGQGLEFLIYFQGNSAPDKSGLPSDRFSAERTGGSVSTLTIQRTQQEDSAVYLCASSHQTGGTEAFFGQGTRLTVV.

This clonotype was seen a handful of times. The chain recombines TRBV10-3 with TRBJ2-1, with 10 bases identical to TRBD2. Trimming took 4 bases from V and 1 from J; bases not matched to a gene: 7. The CDR3 covers 17 residues. CDR1 is ENHRY, CDR2 SYGVKD, per germline. The CDR3 sequence: CAISAIRTSGSYNEQFF. The CDR3 DNA reads as TGTGCCATCAGTGCAATCCGGACTAGCGGTTCCTACAATGAGCAGTTCTTC.

This clonotype was counted a single time. V and J are TRBV6-6 and TRBJ1-4; D gene ambiguous. The V gene lost 7 bases and the J gene lost 1 base, with 16 bases spanning the gap. The CDR3 loop spans 16 amino acids. CDR1 is MNHNY and CDR2 is SVGAGI in the germline V gene (reference sequence). The CDR3 DNA reads TGTGCCAGCAACCGGATGGGTGGATTAACTAATGAAAAACTGTTTTTT. Translating it yields CASNRMGGLTNEKLFF.